A selection of T cell receptor beta chains follows, all from one sample in a study of control samples from healthy donors and cancer patients. Clones were sequenced by immunoSEQ multiplex PCR, and TCRdb holds only the in-frame ones, with some missing. The table lists 65,000 to 90,000 clones, around 90% of them singletons. The source material was PBMCs. The receptors derive from a woman aged 50 to 60 with colorectal cancer. Each CDR3 is given with its conserved first and last residue. Each record gives: J gene, D gene, clone size, V gene, CDR3 protein, CDR3 DNA. D genes are given only for firm matches. Rows give clone size only sometimes, using once, few, many, or a class for an expanded clone.

j_gene: TRBJ1-5
d_gene: NA
abundance: NA
v_gene: TRBV9
CDR3aa: CASSPEGGRNQPQHF
CDR3nt: TGTGCCAGCAGCCCCGAGGGGGGGCGGAATCAGCCCCAGCATTTT

j_gene: TRBJ1-5
d_gene: NA
abundance: NA
v_gene: TRBV7-9
CDR3aa: CASSLAGGPQHF
CDR3nt: TGTGCCAGCAGCTTAGCGGGGGGGCCCCAGCATTTT

j_gene: TRBJ2-3
d_gene: TRBD1
abundance: NA
v_gene: TRBV29-1
CDR3aa: CSVLSRDRVGDTQYF
CDR3nt: TGCAGCGTCCTCTCCCGGGACAGGGTAGGAGATACGCAGTATTTT

j_gene: TRBJ2-3
d_gene: TRBD2
abundance: once
v_gene: TRBV2
CDR3aa: CASRAGLASTDTQYF
CDR3nt: TGTGCCAGCAGGGCGGGACTAGCTAGCACAGATACGCAGTATTTT

j_gene: TRBJ1-2
d_gene: TRBD1
abundance: NA
v_gene: TRBV3-1/TRBV3-2
CDR3aa: CASRPGGGYGYTF
CDR3nt: TGTGCCAGCAGACCAGGGGGCGGGTATGGCTACACCTTC

j_gene: TRBJ1-4
d_gene: NA
abundance: NA
v_gene: TRBV19
CDR3aa: CASSSGDHNEKLFF
CDR3nt: TGTGCCAGTAGTTCGGGGGATCACAATGAAAAACTGTTTTTT

j_gene: TRBJ1-5
d_gene: NA
abundance: few
v_gene: TRBV5-6
CDR3aa: CASSFGGGGHQPQHF
CDR3nt: TGTGCCAGCAGCTTTGGCGGGGGGGGTCATCAGCCCCAGCATTTT

j_gene: TRBJ2-1
d_gene: NA
abundance: NA
v_gene: TRBV7-2
CDR3aa: CASSLARLEQFF
CDR3nt: TGTGCCAGCAGCTTAGCTAGACTTGAGCAGTTCTTC

j_gene: TRBJ2-5
d_gene: NA
abundance: NA
v_gene: TRBV7-8
CDR3aa: CASRRTGPETQYF
CDR3nt: TGTGCCAGCAGACGGACTGGGCCAGAGACCCAGTACTTC

j_gene: TRBJ2-2
d_gene: NA
abundance: NA
v_gene: TRBV6-1
CDR3aa: CASSDRVITGELFF
CDR3nt: TGTGCCAGCAGTGACAGGGTAATCACCGGGGAGCTGTTTTTT

j_gene: TRBJ2-1
d_gene: NA
abundance: NA
v_gene: TRBV11-3
CDR3aa: CASSLQGNEQFF
CDR3nt: TGTGCCAGCAGCTTGCAGGGAAATGAGCAGTTCTTC

j_gene: TRBJ2-2
d_gene: TRBD1
abundance: NA
v_gene: TRBV27
CDR3aa: CASSAWTGQGELFF
CDR3nt: TGTGCCAGCAGTGCATGGACAGGGCAGGGGGAGCTGTTTTTT

j_gene: TRBJ1-2
d_gene: TRBD1
abundance: NA
v_gene: TRBV30
CDR3aa: CEAGLQGDYGYTF
CDR3nt: TGTGAGGCAGGTCTTCAGGGGGACTATGGCTACACCTTC

j_gene: TRBJ1-2
d_gene: NA
abundance: NA
v_gene: TRBV9
CDR3aa: CASSVAADGYGYTF
CDR3nt: TGTGCCAGCAGCGTAGCTGCGGATGGGTATGGCTACACCTTC

j_gene: TRBJ1-5
d_gene: TRBD1
abundance: NA
v_gene: TRBV6-2/TRBV6-3
CDR3aa: CASSYDRVEPQHF
CDR3nt: TGTGCCAGCAGTTATGACAGGGTTGAGCCCCAGCATTTT

j_gene: TRBJ2-1
d_gene: NA
abundance: NA
v_gene: TRBV9
CDR3aa: CASSVGQRYSYNEQFF
CDR3nt: TGTGCCAGCAGCGTAGGGCAGAGGTACTCCTACAATGAGCAGTTCTTC

j_gene: TRBJ1-2
d_gene: NA
abundance: NA
v_gene: TRBV6-1
CDR3aa: CASSERRNYGYTF
CDR3nt: TGTGCCAGCAGTGAAAGAAGGAACTATGGCTACACCTTC

j_gene: TRBJ1-2
d_gene: NA
abundance: NA
v_gene: TRBV6-2/TRBV6-3
CDR3aa: CASSYRANYGYTF
CDR3nt: TGTGCCAGCAGTTACCGGGCTAACTATGGCTACACCTTC

j_gene: TRBJ1-6
d_gene: NA
abundance: few
v_gene: TRBV18
CDR3aa: CASSPTVDSPLHF
CDR3nt: TGTGCCAGCTCACCGACAGTTGATTCACCCCTCCACTTT

j_gene: TRBJ1-4
d_gene: TRBD1
abundance: NA
v_gene: TRBV30
CDR3aa: CAWSPQGGNEKLFF
CDR3nt: TGTGCCTGGAGCCCTCAGGGGGGCAATGAAAAACTGTTTTTT

j_gene: TRBJ2-3
d_gene: NA
abundance: NA
v_gene: TRBV14
CDR3aa: CASSQALSTDTQYF
CDR3nt: TGTGCCAGCAGCCAAGCTCTAAGCACAGATACGCAGTATTTT

j_gene: TRBJ1-2
d_gene: NA
abundance: once
v_gene: TRBV4-3
CDR3aa: CASSQDSGTNYGYTF
CDR3nt: TGCGCCAGCAGCCAAGATTCTGGGACAAACTATGGCTACACCTTC

j_gene: TRBJ2-1
d_gene: NA
abundance: NA
v_gene: TRBV20-1
CDR3aa: CSARWLNEQFF
CDR3nt: TGCAGTGCTAGGTGGCTCAATGAGCAGTTCTTC

j_gene: TRBJ1-1
d_gene: NA
abundance: NA
v_gene: TRBV18
CDR3aa: CASSPLSNTEAFF
CDR3nt: TGTGCCAGCTCACCACTGTCTAACACTGAAGCTTTCTTT

j_gene: TRBJ1-1
d_gene: NA
abundance: NA
v_gene: TRBV6-5
CDR3aa: CASSYGAGSTEAFF
CDR3nt: TGTGCCAGCAGTTACGGTGCGGGGAGCACTGAAGCTTTCTTT

j_gene: TRBJ1-1
d_gene: NA
abundance: NA
v_gene: TRBV7-2
CDR3aa: CASSLVAGLNTEAFF
CDR3nt: TGTGCCAGCAGCTTAGTGGCGGGTTTGAACACTGAAGCTTTCTTT

j_gene: TRBJ1-2
d_gene: NA
abundance: NA
v_gene: TRBV2
CDR3aa: CASSSQGSDRSADTF
CDR3nt: TGTGCCAGCAGTTCCCAGGGTAGTGACCGTTCCGCTGACACCTTC

j_gene: TRBJ1-5
d_gene: NA
abundance: NA
v_gene: TRBV6-5
CDR3aa: CATRDSNQPQHF
CDR3nt: TGTGCCACCCGGGACAGCAATCAGCCCCAGCATTTT

j_gene: TRBJ2-5
d_gene: TRBD1
abundance: NA
v_gene: TRBV5-6
CDR3aa: CASSPGTGVRETQYF
CDR3nt: TGTGCCAGCAGCCCCGGGACAGGGGTCCGGGAGACCCAGTACTTC

j_gene: TRBJ1-1
d_gene: NA
abundance: NA
v_gene: TRBV11-2
CDR3aa: CASSLDRGSTEAFF
CDR3nt: TGTGCCAGCAGCTTAGATAGGGGGAGCACTGAAGCTTTCTTT

j_gene: TRBJ1-2
d_gene: NA
abundance: NA
v_gene: TRBV27
CDR3aa: CASSPRGGPYGYTF
CDR3nt: TGTGCCAGCAGCCCGCGTGGGGGCCCCTATGGCTACACCTTC

j_gene: TRBJ1-5
d_gene: NA
abundance: NA
v_gene: TRBV12-5
CDR3aa: CASSLPPMNQPQHF
CDR3nt: TGTGCTAGTAGTTTGCCCCCCATGAATCAGCCCCAGCATTTT

j_gene: TRBJ2-5
d_gene: NA
abundance: NA
v_gene: TRBV2
CDR3aa: CASSEKSTQYF
CDR3nt: TGTGCCAGCAGTGAAAAGAGCACCCAGTACTTC

j_gene: TRBJ2-3
d_gene: TRBD2
abundance: NA
v_gene: TRBV7-2
CDR3aa: CASSRMGGGTDTQYF
CDR3nt: TGTGCCAGCAGCCGGATGGGGGGGGGCACAGATACGCAGTATTTT

j_gene: TRBJ2-3
d_gene: TRBD2
abundance: NA
v_gene: TRBV3-1/TRBV3-2
CDR3aa: CASSQPGLAGGADTQYF
CDR3nt: TGTGCCAGCAGCCAACCGGGACTAGCGGGGGGCGCAGATACGCAGTATTTT

j_gene: TRBJ2-3
d_gene: NA
abundance: NA
v_gene: TRBV14
CDR3aa: CASNPTLFTDTQYF
CDR3nt: TGTGCCAGCAACCCGACCCTTTTCACAGATACGCAGTATTTT

j_gene: TRBJ2-4
d_gene: NA
abundance: NA
v_gene: TRBV6-2/TRBV6-3
CDR3aa: CASSTPGAVNIQYF
CDR3nt: TGTGCCAGCAGTACTCCGGGCGCCGTCAACATTCAGTACTTC

j_gene: TRBJ1-1
d_gene: NA
abundance: once
v_gene: TRBV6-2/TRBV6-3
CDR3aa: CASSSLDARNTEAFF
CDR3nt: TGTGCCAGCAGTTCTCTGGACGCCCGGAACACTGAAGCTTTCTTT

j_gene: TRBJ1-2
d_gene: TRBD1
abundance: NA
v_gene: TRBV6-5
CDR3aa: CASSRDRGNYGYTF
CDR3nt: TGTGCCAGCAGCCGGGACAGGGGGAACTATGGCTACACCTTC

j_gene: TRBJ1-4
d_gene: TRBD1
abundance: NA
v_gene: TRBV6-6
CDR3aa: CASSLRQGAEEKLFF
CDR3nt: TGTGCCAGCAGTCTCCGACAGGGGGCTGAGGAAAAACTGTTTTTT

j_gene: TRBJ2-5
d_gene: NA
abundance: NA
v_gene: TRBV5-6
CDR3aa: CASSPAYQETQYF
CDR3nt: TGTGCCAGCAGCCCGGCCTATCAAGAGACCCAGTACTTC

j_gene: TRBJ1-6
d_gene: NA
abundance: NA
v_gene: TRBV4-3
CDR3aa: CASSQGTTYNSPLHF
CDR3nt: TGCGCCAGCAGCCAAGGGACAACTTATAATTCACCCCTCCACTTT

j_gene: TRBJ1-6
d_gene: TRBD1
abundance: NA
v_gene: TRBV6-4
CDR3aa: CASSRDRVDSPLHF
CDR3nt: TGTGCCAGCAGTCGGGACAGGGTCGATTCACCCCTCCACTTT

j_gene: TRBJ2-3
d_gene: NA
abundance: NA
v_gene: TRBV5-4
CDR3aa: CASSLTTHSTDTQYF
CDR3nt: TGTGCCAGCAGCTTGACAACCCATAGCACAGATACGCAGTATTTT

j_gene: TRBJ2-3
d_gene: NA
abundance: NA
v_gene: TRBV2
CDR3aa: CASRRGGDTQYF
CDR3nt: TGTGCCAGCAGGAGGGGTGGGGATACGCAGTATTTT

j_gene: TRBJ1-1
d_gene: TRBD1
abundance: NA
v_gene: TRBV7-9
CDR3aa: CASSPTGNGNTEAFF
CDR3nt: TGTGCCAGCAGCCCGACAGGGAACGGGAACACTGAAGCTTTCTTT

j_gene: TRBJ1-2
d_gene: NA
abundance: NA
v_gene: TRBV19
CDR3aa: CASSILIMNSGYGYTF
CDR3nt: TGTGCCAGTAGTATACTCATAATGAACAGTGGCTATGGCTACACCTTC

j_gene: TRBJ2-2
d_gene: NA
abundance: NA
v_gene: TRBV2
CDR3aa: CASSDPGRTGELFF
CDR3nt: TGTGCCAGCAGCGACCCAGGGAGGACCGGGGAGCTGTTTTTT

j_gene: TRBJ2-3
d_gene: TRBD2
abundance: NA
v_gene: TRBV3-1/TRBV3-2
CDR3aa: CANLAGGPEDTQYF
CDR3nt: TGTGCCAACCTAGCGGGGGGGCCCGAAGATACGCAGTATTTT

j_gene: TRBJ2-4
d_gene: NA
abundance: NA
v_gene: TRBV10-3
CDR3aa: CAISESGRIDPIAKNIQYF
CDR3nt: TGTGCCATCAGTGAGTCGGGCAGGATCGACCCTATAGCCAAAAACATTCAGTACTTC

j_gene: TRBJ1-3
d_gene: NA
abundance: NA
v_gene: TRBV6-4
CDR3aa: CASSDSEKSSGNTIYF
CDR3nt: TGTGCCAGCAGTGACTCGGAGAAGAGCTCTGGAAACACCATATATTTT

j_gene: TRBJ2-2
d_gene: NA
abundance: NA
v_gene: TRBV10-3
CDR3aa: CAIKSPDPPLSRELFF
CDR3nt: TGTGCCATCAAAAGTCCCGACCCCCCACTGTCCCGGGAGCTGTTTTTT

j_gene: TRBJ2-3
d_gene: NA
abundance: NA
v_gene: TRBV4-3
CDR3aa: CASSQEGSLGLGTDTQYF
CDR3nt: TGCGCCAGCAGCCAAGAGGGTTCTTTGGGGTTGGGTACAGATACGCAGTATTTT

j_gene: TRBJ2-1
d_gene: NA
abundance: NA
v_gene: TRBV19
CDR3aa: CASSSVFEQFF
CDR3nt: TGTGCCAGTAGTAGCGTATTTGAGCAGTTCTTC

j_gene: TRBJ1-1
d_gene: NA
abundance: NA
v_gene: TRBV3-1/TRBV3-2
CDR3aa: CASSQDRGGMNTEAFF
CDR3nt: TGTGCCAGCAGCCAAGACAGGGGTGGTATGAACACTGAAGCTTTCTTT

j_gene: TRBJ1-2
d_gene: TRBD1
abundance: NA
v_gene: TRBV6-4
CDR3aa: CASNMGQGDGYTF
CDR3nt: TGTGCCAGCAACATGGGACAGGGCGACGGCTACACCTTC

j_gene: TRBJ1-4
d_gene: NA
abundance: NA
v_gene: TRBV4-2
CDR3aa: CASSRGQSSTNEKLFF
CDR3nt: TGTGCCAGCAGCCGGGGGCAGTCCTCAACTAATGAAAAACTGTTTTTT